The text below deals with one TCR beta chain. The sample belongs to a study of blood T cell repertoires in COVID-19. Across the study: PBMCs, B-cell-depleted T cells, or T cells provided the cDNA or gDNA that made up the material.

The CDR3 has 14 residues. Trimming removed 1 base at V and 0 bases at J, with 3 bases between. The germline gives CDR1 LNHDA, CDR2 SQIVND (reference sequence). As originally analysed: Amplification of reference gene primers was used by the study to estimate nucleated cell counts. TCRdb's copy holds only in-frame clones and misses some; the assay was immunoSEQ multiplex PCR. That table is the source of V, J and clone size, and D and trimming were worked out from the DNA. The data hold fewer than 200,000 clones, with about 80% observed a single time. The gene calls are TRBV19 and TRBJ2-2, with D hard to call. The sample was peripheral blood. This TCR was sampled from a human donor in a cohort sampled during active COVID-19. The CDR3 region has the DNA TGTGCCAGTAGTATAGTAGCGAACACCGGGGAGCTGTTTTTT. Translation gives CASSIVANTGELFF.